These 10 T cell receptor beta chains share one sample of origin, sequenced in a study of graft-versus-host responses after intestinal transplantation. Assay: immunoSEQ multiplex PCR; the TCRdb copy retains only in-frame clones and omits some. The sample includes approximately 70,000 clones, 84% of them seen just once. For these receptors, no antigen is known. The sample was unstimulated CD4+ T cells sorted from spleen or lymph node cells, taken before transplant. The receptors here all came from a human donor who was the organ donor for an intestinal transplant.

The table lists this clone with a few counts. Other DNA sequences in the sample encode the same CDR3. The CDR3 reads CASSPGTGVYGYTF. The DNA of the CDR3 is TGTGCCAGCAGTCCCGGGACAGGGGTCTATGGCTACACCTTC. V and J are TRBV2 and TRBJ1-2; TRBD1 matches at 10 bases. Per the germline V gene, CDR1 is SNHLY and CDR2 is FYNNEI. After removal of 5 bases from V and 4 bases from J, the junction contained 4 bases not matched to a gene. CDR3 length equals 14 residues.

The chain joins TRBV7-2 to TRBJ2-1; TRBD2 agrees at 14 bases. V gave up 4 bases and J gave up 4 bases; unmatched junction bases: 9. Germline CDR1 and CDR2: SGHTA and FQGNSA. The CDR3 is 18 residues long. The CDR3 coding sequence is TGTGCCAGCAGCTCGCGACTAGCGGGGGGGCCGGGATACAATGAGCAGTTCTTC. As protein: CASSSRLAGGPGYNEQFF.

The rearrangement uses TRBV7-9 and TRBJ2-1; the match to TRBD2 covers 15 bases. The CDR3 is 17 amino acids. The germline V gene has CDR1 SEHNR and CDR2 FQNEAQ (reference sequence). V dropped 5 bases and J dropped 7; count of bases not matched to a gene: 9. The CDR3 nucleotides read TGTGCCAGCAGCGCGATCGGGACTAGCGGGGGGAGAAATGAGCAGTTCTTC. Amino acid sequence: CASSAIGTSGGRNEQFF.

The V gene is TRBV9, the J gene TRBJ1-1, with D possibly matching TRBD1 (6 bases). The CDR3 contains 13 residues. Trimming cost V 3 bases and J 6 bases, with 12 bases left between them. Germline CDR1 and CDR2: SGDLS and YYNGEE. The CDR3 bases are TGTGCCAGCAGCGCCACAGGGTTGCCTGAAGCTTTCTTT. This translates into CASSATGLPEAFF.

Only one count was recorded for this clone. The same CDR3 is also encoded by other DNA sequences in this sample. CDR3 sequence: CASSYGNTEAFF. DNA of the CDR3: TGTGCCAGCAGCTACGGGAACACTGAAGCTTTCTTT. This rearrangement joins TRBV7-2 to TRBJ1-1; D is unresolved. Germline CDR1 and CDR2: SGHTA and FQGNSA. V shed 4 bases and J shed 1 base, with 4 bases lying between them. The CDR3 has 12 residues.

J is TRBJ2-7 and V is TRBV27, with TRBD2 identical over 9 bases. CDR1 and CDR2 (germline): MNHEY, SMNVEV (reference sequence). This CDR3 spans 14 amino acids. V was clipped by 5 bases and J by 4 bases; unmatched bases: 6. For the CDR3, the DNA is TGTGCCAGCAGTCCGGCGGGGGGGCCTTACGAGCAGTACGTC. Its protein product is CASSPAGGPYEQYV.

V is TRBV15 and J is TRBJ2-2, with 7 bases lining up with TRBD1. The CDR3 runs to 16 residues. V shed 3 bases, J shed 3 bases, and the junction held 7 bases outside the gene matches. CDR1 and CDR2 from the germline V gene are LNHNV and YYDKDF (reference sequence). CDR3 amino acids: CATSSNARGYTGELFF. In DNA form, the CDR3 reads TGTGCCACCAGCAGTAACGCCAGGGGGTACACCGGGGAGCTGTTTTTT.

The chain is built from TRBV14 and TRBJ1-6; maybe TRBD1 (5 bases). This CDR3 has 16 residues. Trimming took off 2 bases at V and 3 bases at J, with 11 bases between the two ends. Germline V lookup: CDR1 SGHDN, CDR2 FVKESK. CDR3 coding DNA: TGTGCCAGCAGCCAACTTACAGGCGTCTATAATTCACCCCTCCACTTT. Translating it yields CASSQLTGVYNSPLHF.

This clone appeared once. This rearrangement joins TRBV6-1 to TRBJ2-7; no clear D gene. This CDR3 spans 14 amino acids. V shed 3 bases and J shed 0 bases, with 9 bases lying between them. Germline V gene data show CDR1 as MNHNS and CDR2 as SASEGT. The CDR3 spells CASSDSDHSYEQYV. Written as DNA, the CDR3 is TGTGCCAGCAGTGACAGCGACCACTCCTACGAGCAGTACGTC.

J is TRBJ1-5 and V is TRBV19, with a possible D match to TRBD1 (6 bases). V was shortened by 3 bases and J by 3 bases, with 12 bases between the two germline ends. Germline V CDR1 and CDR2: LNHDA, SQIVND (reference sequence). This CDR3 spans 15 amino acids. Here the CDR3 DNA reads TGTGCCAGTAGTATCGAGGGACACAACAATCAGCCCCAGCATTTT. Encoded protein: CASSIEGHNNQPQHF.